Sequencing of this TCR beta chain was carried out in a study of T-cell memory formation after mild COVID-19. Whole-study results and caveats: Those CD4+ clones that contracted were mainly in CM and EM (CD8+ ones in EMRA).

This clonotype was counted at least ten times. Antigen unknown. cDNA libraries for TCR alpha and TCR beta, carrying sample barcodes and UMIs, came from 5'RACE with constant-segment primers. TCRdb re-called the 5' RACE reads through MiXCR, storing one row per CDR3 protein. Of about 410,000 distinct CDR3 sequences listed, roughly 18% are singletons. V lost 7 bases, J lost 3 bases, and 15 bases lay in between. The CDR3 runs to 15 residues. Germline V gives CDR1 MGHRA, CDR2 YSYEKL. The sequence was obtained from a man younger than 30 who had mild COVID-19 (a few samples of this study predate the infection). Cell type and time point are not known. The chain combines TRBV4-1 with TRBJ2-2; TRBD1 might be the D (6 bases). The specimen was PBMCs or a T cell subset sorted from them (not recorded which). CDR3 protein: CASIRRAGDTGELFF. DNA for the CDR3: TGCGCCAGCATTAGAAGGGCAGGGGACACCGGGGAGCTGTTTTTT.